This T cell receptor (beta chain) stems from a study of blood T cell repertoires in COVID-19. Method: immunoSEQ multiplex PCR; TCRdb's copy keeps in-frame clones and lacks some. The data show some 83,000 clones, with roughly four fifths seen just once and approximately 10% held by the top ten. The germline gives CDR1 SGDLS, CDR2 YYNGEE. CDR3 length equals 16 residues. Trimming removed 0 bases from V and 3 bases from J; junction bases left unmatched: 3. The sequencing sample was made of peripheral blood. V gene TRBV9 combines with J gene TRBJ2-2; 9 positions match TRBD2. The receptor was isolated from a man in his fifties or sixties with acute or convalescent COVID-19. Written as DNA, the CDR3 is TGTGCCAGCAGCGTAGGACTAGCGGAGTACACCGGGGAGCTGTTTTTT. It yields the protein CASSVGLAEYTGELFF.